One and the same sample provided the 10 T cell receptor beta chains below, sequenced in a study of OX40 agonist ivuxolimab in advanced cancers. Profiled with immunoSEQ multiplex PCR; TCRdb holds only in-frame clones, not every one. The data show about 77,000 clones, 65% to 90% seen once. This material consisted of CD4+ or CD8+ T cells sorted from blood, taken in a trial of the OX40 agonist ivuxolimab. These receptors originate from an adult with an advanced solid tumor such as melanoma, head and neck, liver or kidney cancer.

V is TRBV5-4 and J is TRBJ2-5; D is possibly TRBD1 (5 bases). Per the germline V gene, CDR1 is SGHNT and CDR2 is YYREEE (reference sequence). V was cut by 2 bases and J by 2 bases, with 10 bases left in between. This CDR3 region has 14 residues. The CDR3 coding sequence is TGTGCCAGCAGCTTAGTGGGGCAGCAAGAGACCCAGTACTTC. It encodes CASSLVGQQETQYF.

The CDR3 region is CASSASGTVNQPQHF. The CDR3, as DNA: TGTGCCAGCAGTGCTTCCGGGACAGTGAATCAGCCCCAGCATTTT. The V and J genes are TRBV6-5 and TRBJ1-5; 7 bases fit TRBD1. Germline CDR1 reads MNHEY; CDR2 reads SVGAGI. The CDR3 is made up of 15 amino acids. Germline trimming cut 5 bases from V and 4 bases from J; bases unmatched to any gene: 8.

Comment on this clone: Other nucleotide sequences from this sample produce the same CDR3. J is TRBJ2-3 and V is TRBV7-2, with TRBD2 matching 11 bases. The CDR3 runs 15 residues. Germline CDR1 reads SGHTA; CDR2 reads FQGNSA. Germline trimming cut 6 bases from V and 3 bases from J; bases unmatched to any gene: 5. The CDR3 loop reads CASSFSGGATDTQYF. DNA of the CDR3: TGTGCCAGCAGTTTTAGCGGGGGGGCAACAGATACGCAGTATTTT.

The chain couples TRBV7-2 to TRBJ2-1, with 7 bases that match TRBD1. V lost 0 bases and J lost 9; bases outside the gene matches: 8. The CDR3 runs to 15 residues. Germline V gene data show CDR1 as SGHTA and CDR2 as FQGNSA. CDR3 sequence: CASSLAGQGVGEQFF. CDR3 nucleotide sequence: TGTGCCAGCAGCTTAGCGGGCCAGGGGGTGGGTGAGCAGTTCTTC.

This sequence joins TRBV7-9 and TRBJ2-3, with D perhaps matching TRBD2 (7 bases). V was pared by 8 bases and J by 5 bases, with 14 bases between. This CDR3 spans 13 amino acids. The germline V gene has CDR1 SEHNR and CDR2 FQNEAQ (reference sequence). The CDR3 sequence is CASAGAGGDTQYF. In DNA form, the CDR3 reads TGTGCCAGCGCGGGGGCCGGGGGAGATACGCAGTATTTT. The full variable domain, with the rest looked up from reference TRBV7-9 and TRBJ2-3, is DTGVSQNPRHKITKRGQNVTFRCDPISEHNRLYWYRQTLGQGPEFLTYFQNEAQLEKSRLLSDRFSAERPKGSFSTLEIQRTEQGDSAMYLCASAGAGGDTQYFGPGTRLTVL.

The genes are TRBV5-6 and TRBJ1-3, with 8 bases aligning to TRBD1. V lost 1 base, J lost 1 base, and 1 base stayed unmatched. CDR1 is SGHDT, CDR2 YYEEEE, per germline. The CDR3 is 15 amino acids. The DNA of the CDR3 is TGTGCCAGCAGCTTGCAGGGGGCTTCTGGAAACACCATATATTTT. As protein: CASSLQGASGNTIYF.

The chain couples TRBV18 to TRBJ2-7; D possibly matches TRBD1 or TRBD2 (6 bases each). The CDR3 sequence is 14 residues long. The V and J ends lost 2 bases and 5 bases respectively, with 13 bases between them. Germline CDR1 KGHSH, CDR2 LQKENI. The CDR3 DNA follows: TGTGCCAGCTCACCAAGTACGGGGGACAACGAGCAGTACTTC. Residues: CASSPSTGDNEQYF.

The chain is built from TRBV6-5 and TRBJ2-5; 8 positions match TRBD2. This CDR3 has 15 amino acids. V shed 0 bases, J shed 7 bases, and the junction held 7 bases outside the gene matches. Germline V lookup: CDR1 MNHEY, CDR2 SVGAGI. The CDR3 here is CASSYSPGGRGTQYF. CDR3 nucleotides: TGTGCCAGCAGTTACTCCCCGGGGGGGCGGGGGACCCAGTACTTC.

V and J are TRBV5-4 and TRBJ2-7, with TRBD1 identical over 8 bases. The V and J ends lost 0 bases and 3 bases, in that order; junction bases with no gene match: 8. The CDR3 is made up of 16 amino acids. Looked up from germline, CDR1 is SGHNT and CDR2 is YYREEE (reference sequence). The CDR3 DNA follows: TGTGCCAGCAGCTTGGCGGGACAGGTGGGGCACTACGAGCAGTACTTC. Protein product: CASSLAGQVGHYEQYF.

This clone was detected once. This chain uses TRBV18 with TRBJ2-7, with TRBD2 matching 8 bases. Per the germline V gene, CDR1 is KGHSH and CDR2 is LQKENI. There are 14 residues in the CDR3. With V trimmed by 3 bases and J by 3 bases, 4 bases remained unmatched. The CDR3 loop reads CASSPGTRRYEQYF. CDR3 DNA: TGTGCCAGCTCACCCGGGACTAGGCGCTACGAGCAGTACTTC. The complete variable domain, with remaining parts taken from reference TRBV18 and TRBJ2-7, reads NAGVMQNPRHLVRRRGQEARLRCSPMKGHSHVYWYRQLPEEGLKFMVYLQKENIIDESGMPKERFSAEFPKEGPSILRIQQVVRGDSAAYFCASSPGTRRYEQYFGPGTRLTVT.